A single sample gave rise to the 6 T cell receptor beta chains below, sequenced in a study of blood T cell repertoires in COVID-19. Sequenced by immunoSEQ multiplex PCR; TCRdb stores in-frame clones only, minus some. Altogether some 210,000 clones are present, approximately 91% being singletons, with the ten largest covering under 7.5%. The sequencing input was peripheral blood. The receptors derive from a man aged 55 to 70 who had recovered from COVID-19.

The chain carries TRBV4-1 and TRBJ2-1; 8 bases map to TRBD2. V was clipped by 1 base and J by 8 bases; unmatched bases: 7. The CDR3 consists of 15 residues. In germline, CDR1 is MGHRA, CDR2 YSYEKL. The CDR3 DNA follows: TGCGCCAGCAGCCAAGTCAGCGGGGGAAGAGATGAGCAGTTCTTC. Its protein product is CASSQVSGGRDEQFF.

J is TRBJ2-5 and V is TRBV6-5; 9 bases align to TRBD1. Germline values: CDR1 MNHEY, CDR2 SVGAGI. J was trimmed by 9 bases and V by 6 bases; bases with no gene match: 8. CDR3 size: 13 residues. The CDR3 DNA is TGTGCCAGCAGAACCGGGACAGGGAGGGCCCAGTACTTC. As protein: CASRTGTGRAQYF.

The rearrangement joins TRBV9 to TRBJ1-1; D gene unclear. The germline V gene encodes CDR1 SGDLS and CDR2 YYNGEE. The CDR3 spans 15 residues. Trimming removed 0 bases from V and 4 bases from J, with 13 bases in between. The CDR3 reads CASSVVLRAGTEAFF. In nucleotides, the CDR3 is TGTGCCAGCAGCGTAGTTTTAAGAGCGGGCACTGAAGCTTTCTTT.

Here the CDR3 reads CASSTRQGEAFF. DNA of the CDR3: TGTGCCAGCAGCACAAGACAGGGCGAAGCTTTCTTT. The chain uses TRBV12-3 or TRBV12-4 and TRBJ1-1, with 7 nucleotides matching TRBD1. CDR3 length: 12 amino acids. V lost 6 bases to trimming and J lost 8 bases; unmatched junction nucleotides: 6.

This rearrangement joins TRBV15 to TRBJ2-5, with a weak D call TRBD2 (5 bases). The CDR3 length is 14 residues. Germline V gives CDR1 LNHNV, CDR2 YYDKDF (reference sequence). The V end lost 9 bases, the J end lost 5 bases, and 19 bases lay between the germline ends. The CDR3 nucleotides are TGTGCCACAACCAAGCGGTCGGTCTCGGAGACCCAGTACTTC. As protein: CATTKRSVSETQYF.

The rearrangement joins TRBV10-3 to TRBJ2-7, with 10 bases aligning to TRBD2. CDR1 is ENHRY and CDR2 is SYGVKD in the germline V gene. The trim removed 4 bases at V and 0 bases at J, leaving 6 bases unmatched. This CDR3 has 16 amino acids. The CDR3 region is CAISGNSGGPSYEQYF. The DNA for the CDR3 is TGTGCCATCAGTGGAAATAGCGGGGGGCCCTCCTACGAGCAGTACTTC.